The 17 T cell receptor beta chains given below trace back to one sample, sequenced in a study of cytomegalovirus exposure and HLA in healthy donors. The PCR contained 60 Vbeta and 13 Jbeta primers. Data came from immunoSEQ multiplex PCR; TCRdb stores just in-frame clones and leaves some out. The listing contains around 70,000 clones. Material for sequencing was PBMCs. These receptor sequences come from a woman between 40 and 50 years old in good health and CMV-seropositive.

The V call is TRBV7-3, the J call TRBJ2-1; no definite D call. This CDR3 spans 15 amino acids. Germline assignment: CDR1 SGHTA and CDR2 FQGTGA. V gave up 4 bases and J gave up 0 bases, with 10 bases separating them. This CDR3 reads CASSSRRSSYNEQFF. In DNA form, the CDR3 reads TGTGCCAGCAGCTCCCGACGGAGCTCCTACAATGAGCAGTTCTTC.

The CDR3: CASSPTSGSDEQFF. CDR3 DNA sequence: TGTGCCAGCAGCCCTACTAGCGGGAGCGATGAGCAGTTCTTC. The genes are TRBV7-8 and TRBJ2-1, with 11 bases matching TRBD2. This CDR3 region has 14 residues. Germline assignment: CDR1 SGHVS and CDR2 FQNEAQ. V lost 5 bases to trimming and J lost 8 bases; unmatched junction nucleotides: 5.

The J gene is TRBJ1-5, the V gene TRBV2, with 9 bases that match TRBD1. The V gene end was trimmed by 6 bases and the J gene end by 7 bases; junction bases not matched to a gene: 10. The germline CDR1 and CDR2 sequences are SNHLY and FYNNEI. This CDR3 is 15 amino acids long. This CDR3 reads CASSPLQGAGQPQHF. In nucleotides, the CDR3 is TGTGCCAGCAGCCCCCTACAGGGGGCAGGGCAGCCCCAGCATTTT.

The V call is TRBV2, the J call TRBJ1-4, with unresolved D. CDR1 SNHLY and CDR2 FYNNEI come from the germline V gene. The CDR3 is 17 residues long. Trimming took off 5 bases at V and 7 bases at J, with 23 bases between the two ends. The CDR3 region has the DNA TGTGCCAGCAGTTCGAATTATATCAGGAACCCGACTGAAAAACTGTTTTTT. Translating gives CASSSNYIRNPTEKLFF.

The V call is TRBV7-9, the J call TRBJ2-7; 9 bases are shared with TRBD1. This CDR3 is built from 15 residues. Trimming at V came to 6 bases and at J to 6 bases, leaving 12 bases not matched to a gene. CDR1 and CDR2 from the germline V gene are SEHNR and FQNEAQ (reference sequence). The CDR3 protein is CASSPAGQGRVEQYF. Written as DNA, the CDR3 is TGTGCCAGCAGTCCTGCAGGACAGGGGAGGGTCGAGCAGTACTTC.

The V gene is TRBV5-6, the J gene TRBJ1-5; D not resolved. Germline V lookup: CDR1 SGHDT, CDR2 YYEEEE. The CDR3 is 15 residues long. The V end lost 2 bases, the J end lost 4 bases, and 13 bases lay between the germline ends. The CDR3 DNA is TGTGCCAGCAGCTTCGGGTTACCTATGAATCAGCCCCAGCATTTT. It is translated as CASSFGLPMNQPQHF.

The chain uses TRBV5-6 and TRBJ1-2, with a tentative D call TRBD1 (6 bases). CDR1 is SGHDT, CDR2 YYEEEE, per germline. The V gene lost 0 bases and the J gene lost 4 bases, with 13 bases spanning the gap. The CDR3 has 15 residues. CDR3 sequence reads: CASSLEGGRAYGYTF. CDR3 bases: TGTGCCAGCAGCTTGGAGGGGGGGCGCGCCTATGGCTACACCTTC.

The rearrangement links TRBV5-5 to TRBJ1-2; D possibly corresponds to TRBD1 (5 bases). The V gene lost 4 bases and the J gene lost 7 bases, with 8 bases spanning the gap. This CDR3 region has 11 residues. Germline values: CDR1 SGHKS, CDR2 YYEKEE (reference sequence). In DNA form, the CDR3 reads TGTGCCAGCAGCCGGGACTTTGGCTACACCTTC. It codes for CASSRDFGYTF. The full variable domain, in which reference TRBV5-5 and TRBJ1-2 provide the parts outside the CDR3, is DAGVTQSPTHLIKTRGQQVTLRCSPISGHKSVSWYQQVLGQGPQFIFQYYEKEERGRGNFPDRFSARQFPNYSSELNVNALLLGDSALYLCASSRDFGYTFGSGTRLTVV.

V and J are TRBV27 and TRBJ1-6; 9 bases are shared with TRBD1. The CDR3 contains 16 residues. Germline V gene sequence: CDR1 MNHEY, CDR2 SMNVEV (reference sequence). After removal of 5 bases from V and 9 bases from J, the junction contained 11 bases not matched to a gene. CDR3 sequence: CASSPIPGQGRSPLHF. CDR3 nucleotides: TGTGCCAGCAGTCCTATCCCGGGACAGGGACGTTCACCCCTCCACTTT.

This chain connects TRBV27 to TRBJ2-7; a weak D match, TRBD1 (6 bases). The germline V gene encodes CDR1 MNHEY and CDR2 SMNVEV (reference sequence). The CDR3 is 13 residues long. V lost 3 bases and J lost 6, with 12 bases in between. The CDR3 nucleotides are TGTGCCAGCAGTTTTACAGGGTTCGGCGAGCAGTACTTC. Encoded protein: CASSFTGFGEQYF.

The CDR3 here is CASSFEAHQPQHF. The CDR3 bases are TGTGCCAGCAGCTTCGAGGCGCATCAGCCCCAGCATTTT. This rearrangement joins TRBV7-2 to TRBJ1-5, with D unresolved. Germline lookup yields CDR1 SGHTA and CDR2 FQGNSA. The CDR3 has 13 amino acids. V was shortened by 3 bases and J by 5 bases, with 8 bases between the two germline ends. The whole variable domain, filled in from reference TRBV7-2 and TRBJ1-5, reads GAGVSQSPSNKVTEKGKDVELRCDPISGHTALYWYRQSLGQGLEFLIYFQGNSAPDKSGLPSDRFSAERTGGSVSTLTIQRTQQEDSAVYLCASSFEAHQPQHFGDGTRLSIL.

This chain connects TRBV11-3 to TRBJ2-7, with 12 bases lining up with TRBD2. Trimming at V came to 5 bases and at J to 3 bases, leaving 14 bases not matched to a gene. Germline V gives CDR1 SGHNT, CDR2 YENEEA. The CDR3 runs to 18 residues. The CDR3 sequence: CASSPGGLAGGQIYEQYF. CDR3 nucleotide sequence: TGTGCCAGCAGCCCAGGAGGGCTAGCGGGAGGGCAAATCTACGAGCAGTACTTC. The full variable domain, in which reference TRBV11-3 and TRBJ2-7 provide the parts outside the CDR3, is EAGVVQSPRYKIIEKKQPVAFWCNPISGHNTLYWYLQNLGQGPELLIRYENEEAVDDSQLPKDRFSAERLKGVDSTLKIQPAELGDSAVYLCASSPGGLAGGQIYEQYFGPGTRLTVT.

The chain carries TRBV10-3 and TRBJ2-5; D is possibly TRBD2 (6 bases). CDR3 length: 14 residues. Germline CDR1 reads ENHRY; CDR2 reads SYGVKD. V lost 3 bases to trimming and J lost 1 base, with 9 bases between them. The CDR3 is CAISDWGVQETQYF. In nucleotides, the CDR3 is TGTGCCATCAGTGATTGGGGGGTCCAAGAGACCCAGTACTTC.

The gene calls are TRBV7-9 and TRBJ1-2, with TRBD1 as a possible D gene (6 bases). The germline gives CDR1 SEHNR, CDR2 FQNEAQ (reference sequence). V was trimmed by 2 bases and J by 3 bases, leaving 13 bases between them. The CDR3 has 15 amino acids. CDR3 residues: CASSLTMDSDYGYTF. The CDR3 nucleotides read TGTGCCAGCAGCTTAACCATGGACAGCGACTATGGCTACACCTTC. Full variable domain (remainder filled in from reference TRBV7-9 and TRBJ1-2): DTGVSQNPRHKITKRGQNVTFRCDPISEHNRLYWYRQTLGQGPEFLTYFQNEAQLEKSRLLSDRFSAERPKGSFSTLEIQRTEQGDSAMYLCASSLTMDSDYGYTFGSGTRLTVV.

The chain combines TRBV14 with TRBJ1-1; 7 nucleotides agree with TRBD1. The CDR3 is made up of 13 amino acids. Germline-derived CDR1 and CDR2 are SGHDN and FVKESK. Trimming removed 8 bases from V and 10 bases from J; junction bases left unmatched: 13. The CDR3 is CASEQQGGAGAFF. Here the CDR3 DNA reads TGTGCCAGCGAACAGCAAGGGGGCGCGGGAGCTTTCTTT.

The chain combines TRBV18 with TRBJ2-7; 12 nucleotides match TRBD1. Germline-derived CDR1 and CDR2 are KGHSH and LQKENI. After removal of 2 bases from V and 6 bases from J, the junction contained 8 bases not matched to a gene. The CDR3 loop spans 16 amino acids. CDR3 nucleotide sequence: TGTGCCAGCTCACCAAGACCGGGACAGGGGGCGCGCGAGCAGTACTTC. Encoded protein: CASSPRPGQGAREQYF.

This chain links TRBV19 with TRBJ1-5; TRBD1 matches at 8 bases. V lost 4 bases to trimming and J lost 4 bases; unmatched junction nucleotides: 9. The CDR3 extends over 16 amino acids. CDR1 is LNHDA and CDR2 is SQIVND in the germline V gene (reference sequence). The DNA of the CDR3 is TGTGCCAGTAGTACGCTCGGACAGGGTGGGAATCAGCCCCAGCATTTT. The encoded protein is CASSTLGQGGNQPQHF. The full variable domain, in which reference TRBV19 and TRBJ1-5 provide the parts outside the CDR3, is DGGITQSPKYLFRKEGQNVTLSCEQNLNHDAMYWYRQDPGQGLRLIYYSQIVNDFQKGDIAEGYSVSREKKESFPLTVTSAQKNPTAFYLCASSTLGQGGNQPQHFGDGTRLSIL.